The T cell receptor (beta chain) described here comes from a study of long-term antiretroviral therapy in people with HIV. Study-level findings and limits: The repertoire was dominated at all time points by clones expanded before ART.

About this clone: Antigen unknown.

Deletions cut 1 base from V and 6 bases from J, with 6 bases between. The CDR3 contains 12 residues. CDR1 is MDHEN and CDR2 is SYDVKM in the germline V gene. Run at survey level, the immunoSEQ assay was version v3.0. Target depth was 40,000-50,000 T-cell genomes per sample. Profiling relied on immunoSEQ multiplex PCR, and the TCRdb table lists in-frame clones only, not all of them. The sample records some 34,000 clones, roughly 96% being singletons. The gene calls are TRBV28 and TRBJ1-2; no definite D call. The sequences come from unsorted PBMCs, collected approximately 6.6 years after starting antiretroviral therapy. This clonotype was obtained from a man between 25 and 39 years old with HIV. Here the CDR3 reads CASSLSPHGYTF. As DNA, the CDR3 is TGTGCCAGCAGTTTATCCCCTCATGGCTACACCTTC.